Sequencing of this TCR beta chain was carried out in a study of cytomegalovirus exposure and HLA in healthy donors. The donors belonged to the approximately 120-subject validation cohort, separate from the roughly 650-subject first cohort. Measured with immunoSEQ multiplex PCR; TCRdb has only the in-frame clones, and not every one. The table records about 150,000 clones, around 88% of them present only once. To note about this clone: Its specificity is unknown.

Trimming at V came to 4 bases and at J to 10 bases, leaving 12 bases not matched to a gene. Germline CDR1 and CDR2: LNHDA and SQIVND (reference sequence). This CDR3 is 15 amino acids long. General study points: Among TCR sequences, most were rare, though some public TCRs appeared in many donors.

The clonotype comes from a man younger than 35 in good health and CMV-seropositive. Sequencing was done on a sample of PBMCs. V is TRBV19 and J is TRBJ1-5; 8 bases are shared with TRBD1. The CDR3 region is CASSTFDRGVRPQHF. The CDR3 nucleotides read TGTGCCAGTAGTACCTTTGACAGGGGAGTACGACCCCAGCATTTT.